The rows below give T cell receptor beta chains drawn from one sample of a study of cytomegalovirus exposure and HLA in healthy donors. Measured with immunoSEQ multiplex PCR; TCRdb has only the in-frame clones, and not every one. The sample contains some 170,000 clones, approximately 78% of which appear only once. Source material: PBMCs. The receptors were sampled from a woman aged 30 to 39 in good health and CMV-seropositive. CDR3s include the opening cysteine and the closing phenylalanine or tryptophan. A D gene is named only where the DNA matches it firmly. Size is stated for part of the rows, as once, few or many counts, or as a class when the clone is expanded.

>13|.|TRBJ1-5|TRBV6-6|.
TGTGCCAGCAGCCTCAGGGTTACGGAGCCCCAGCATTTT
CASSLRVTEPQHF
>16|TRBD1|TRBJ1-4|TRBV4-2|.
TGTGCCAGCAGCCAAGATCGGGACAGGCCCAATGAAAAACTGTTTTTT
CASSQDRDRPNEKLFF
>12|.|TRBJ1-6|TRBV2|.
TGTGCCAGCCGACCTGCGGATTCACCCCTCCACTTT
CASRPADSPLHF
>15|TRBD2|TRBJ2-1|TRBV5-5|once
TGTGCCAGCAGATGGACTAGCGGGGCCCTCACCGAGCAGTTCTTC
CASRWTSGALTEQFF
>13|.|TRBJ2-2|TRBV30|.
TGTGCTTGGAGTGTACTAGGGGGCGGGGAGCTGTTTTTT
CAWSVLGGGELFF
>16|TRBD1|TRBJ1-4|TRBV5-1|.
TGCGCCAGCAGCGCCCGGGACAGGGGGCGAGGTGAAAAACTGTTTTTT
CASSARDRGRGEKLFF
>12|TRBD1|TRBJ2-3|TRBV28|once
TGTGCCAGCAGTAGACAGGGGTGGACGCAGTATTTT
CASSRQGWTQYF
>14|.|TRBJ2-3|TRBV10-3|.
TGTGCCATCAGAGTAGCGGCTAGCACAGATACGCAGTATTTT
CAIRVAASTDTQYF
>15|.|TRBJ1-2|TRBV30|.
TGTGCCTGGAGTAGATCGGGGAGGATTCGGTATGGCTACACCTTC
CAWSRSGRIRYGYTF
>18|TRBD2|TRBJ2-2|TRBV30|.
TGTGCCTGGACCACTTTTTTAACTAGCGGGGGGGGGACCGGGGAGCTGTTTTTT
CAWTTFLTSGGGTGELFF
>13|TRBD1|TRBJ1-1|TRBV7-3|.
TGTGCCAGCAGCTTACAGGGGGACACTGAAGCTTTCTTT
CASSLQGDTEAFF
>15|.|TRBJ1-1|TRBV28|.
TGTGCCAGCACCCCCCTCCTTTACAGGGACACTGAAGCTTTCTTT
CASTPLLYRDTEAFF
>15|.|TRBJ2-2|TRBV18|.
TGTGCCAGCTCACCGAGGCAGGGGAACACCGGGGAGCTGTTTTTT
CASSPRQGNTGELFF
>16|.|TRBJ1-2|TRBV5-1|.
TGCGCCAGCAGCTTGGGTTCCGGCCAGGGTACGGATGGCTACACCTTC
CASSLGSGQGTDGYTF
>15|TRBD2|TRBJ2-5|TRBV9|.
TGTGCCAGCAGCTTACTAGCGGGGGTAGAGGAGACCCAGTACTTC
CASSLLAGVEETQYF
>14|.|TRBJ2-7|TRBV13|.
TGTGCCAGCAGCTTAGGCAGGTCCACCTACGAGCAGTACTTC
CASSLGRSTYEQYF
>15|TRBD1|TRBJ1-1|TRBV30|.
TGTGCCTGGAGTTCAGGGTTGGGGTGGACAGGACAAGCTTTCTTT
CAWSSGLGWTGQAFF
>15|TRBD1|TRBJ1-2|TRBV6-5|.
TGTGCCAGCAGTTACTCCGGGACAGCTAGGGATGGCTACACCTTC
CASSYSGTARDGYTF
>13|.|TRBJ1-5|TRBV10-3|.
TGTGCCATCAGTGGGACGGGAGATCAGCCCCAGCATTTT
CAISGTGDQPQHF
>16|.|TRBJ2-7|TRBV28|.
TGTGCCAGCAGCTCTCGGGTAGGGGGTGGTGGCTACGAGCAGTACTTC
CASSSRVGGGGYEQYF
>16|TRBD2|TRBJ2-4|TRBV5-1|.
TGCGCCAGCGGCGGGGGGACGGGACTAGCCAAAAACATTCAGTACTTC
CASGGGTGLAKNIQYF
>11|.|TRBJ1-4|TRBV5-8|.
TGTGCCAGCAGCGCCAACAAGAAACTGTTTTTT
CASSANKKLFF
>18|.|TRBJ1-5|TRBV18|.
TGTGCCAGCTCATATTTGCTGCAGGGGCCCTTGGCAAATCAGCCCCAGCATTTT
CASSYLLQGPLANQPQHF
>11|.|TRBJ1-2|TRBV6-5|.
TGTGCCAGCAGCTCCCACTATGGCTACACCTTC
CASSSHYGYTF
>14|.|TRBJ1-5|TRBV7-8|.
TGTGCCAGCAGCACCCGAGAGCCCAATCAGCCCCAGCATTTT
CASSTREPNQPQHF
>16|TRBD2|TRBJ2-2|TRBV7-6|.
TGTGCCAGCAGCTTAGCTAGCGGGGGGATCACCGGGGAGCTGTTTTTT
CASSLASGGITGELFF
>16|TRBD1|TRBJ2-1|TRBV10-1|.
TGCGCCAGCAGTCCCGGGACAGGGAGAACTTGCAATGAGCAGTTCTTC
CASSPGTGRTCNEQFF
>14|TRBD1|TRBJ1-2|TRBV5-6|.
TGTGCCAGCAGCTTGGCCGGGACAGGTTATGGCTACACCTTC
CASSLAGTGYGYTF
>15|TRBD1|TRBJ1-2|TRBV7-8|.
TGTGCCAGCAGCTTTCCGGCAGGGGGCGTGAGTGGCTACACCTTC
CASSFPAGGVSGYTF
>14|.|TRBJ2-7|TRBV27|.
TGTGCCAGCCGACAGGCTGTCTCGGGATACGAGCAGTACTTC
CASRQAVSGYEQYF
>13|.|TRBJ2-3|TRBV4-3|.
TGCGCCAGCAGCCAATCCATAGAGGATACGCAGTATTTT
CASSQSIEDTQYF
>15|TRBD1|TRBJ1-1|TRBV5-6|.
TGTGCCAGCAGCGGGGGGACAGTCCTCTACGCTGAAGCTTTCTTT
CASSGGTVLYAEAFF
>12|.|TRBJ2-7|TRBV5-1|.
TGCGCCAGCAGCCCCGACAGTTGGGAGCAGTACTTC
CASSPDSWEQYF
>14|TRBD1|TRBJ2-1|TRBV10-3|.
TGTGCCATCGGGACAGCTCTCTCCTACAATGAGCAGTTCTTC
CAIGTALSYNEQFF
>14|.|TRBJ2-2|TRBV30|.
TGTGCCTGGCAGGGGGGCCCGAACACCGGGGAGCTGTTTTTT
CAWQGGPNTGELFF
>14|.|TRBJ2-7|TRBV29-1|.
TGCAGCGTCGCAAAAGGGCCCGGAGGATGGGAGCAGTACTTC
CSVAKGPGGWEQYF
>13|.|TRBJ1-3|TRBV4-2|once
TGTGCCAGCAAGGAGTACTCTGGAAACACCATATATTTT
CASKEYSGNTIYF
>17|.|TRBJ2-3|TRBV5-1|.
TGCGCCAGCAGCTTGGAGGGGGGGGGAGATTACACAGATACGCAGTATTTT
CASSLEGGGDYTDTQYF
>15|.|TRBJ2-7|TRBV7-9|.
TGTGCCAGCAGCTTAGGACGGGGGACCTCCTACGAGCAGTACTTC
CASSLGRGTSYEQYF
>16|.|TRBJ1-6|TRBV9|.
TGTGCCAGCAGCCCAACAGGGAGCTCCTATAATTCACCCCTCCACTTT
CASSPTGSSYNSPLHF
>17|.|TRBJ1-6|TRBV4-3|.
TGCGCCAGCAGCCAAGATTGGGAGGGGATGGAGAATTCACCCCTCCACTTT
CASSQDWEGMENSPLHF
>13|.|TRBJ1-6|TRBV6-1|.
TGTGCCAGCAGTCCCCTCCTATCTTCACCCCTCCACTTT
CASSPLLSSPLHF
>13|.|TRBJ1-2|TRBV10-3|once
TGTGCCATCAGGGACAGCTTTTTTTATGGCTACACCTTC
CAIRDSFFYGYTF
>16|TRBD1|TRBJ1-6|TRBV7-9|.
TGTGCCAGCAATCCGGGACAGACACGATTTAATTCACCCCTCCACTTT
CASNPGQTRFNSPLHF
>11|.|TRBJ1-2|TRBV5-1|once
TGCGCCAGCGGCTCGGGGGGCGGCTACACCTTC
CASGSGGGYTF
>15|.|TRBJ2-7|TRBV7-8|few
TGTGCCAGCAGCTTACGGACAGGGAGGGCTTACGAGCAGTACTTC
CASSLRTGRAYEQYF
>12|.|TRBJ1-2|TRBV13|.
TGTGCCAGCAGCCGGGGGTCCTATGGCTACACCTTC
CASSRGSYGYTF
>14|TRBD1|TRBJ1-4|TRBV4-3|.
TGCGCCAGCACGAGGGGACAGGTGGGCGAAAAACTGTTTTTT
CASTRGQVGEKLFF
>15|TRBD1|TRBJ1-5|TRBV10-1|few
TGCGCCAGCAGCGTCGGGACAGGAGGGCATCAGCCCCAGCATTTT
CASSVGTGGHQPQHF
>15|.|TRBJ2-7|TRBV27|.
TGTGCCAGCAGTTTAGGGGGGGCCCCCCCCTACGAGCAGTACTTC
CASSLGGAPPYEQYF
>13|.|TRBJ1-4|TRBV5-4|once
TGTGCCAGCAGCTTGGGAGGTAATGAAAAACTGTTTTTT
CASSLGGNEKLFF
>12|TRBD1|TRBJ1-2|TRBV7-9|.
TGTGCCAGCAGCTTAGGGGGACAGCGCAACACCTTC
CASSLGGQRNTF
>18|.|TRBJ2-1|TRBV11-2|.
TGTGCCAGCAGCTTATGGATTAATTTGGGGACTGGGGGCAATGAGCAGTTCTTC
CASSLWINLGTGGNEQFF
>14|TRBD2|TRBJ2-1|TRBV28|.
TGTGCCAGCAGTTCGCGGGGGGGCCATAATGAGCAGTTCTTC
CASSSRGGHNEQFF